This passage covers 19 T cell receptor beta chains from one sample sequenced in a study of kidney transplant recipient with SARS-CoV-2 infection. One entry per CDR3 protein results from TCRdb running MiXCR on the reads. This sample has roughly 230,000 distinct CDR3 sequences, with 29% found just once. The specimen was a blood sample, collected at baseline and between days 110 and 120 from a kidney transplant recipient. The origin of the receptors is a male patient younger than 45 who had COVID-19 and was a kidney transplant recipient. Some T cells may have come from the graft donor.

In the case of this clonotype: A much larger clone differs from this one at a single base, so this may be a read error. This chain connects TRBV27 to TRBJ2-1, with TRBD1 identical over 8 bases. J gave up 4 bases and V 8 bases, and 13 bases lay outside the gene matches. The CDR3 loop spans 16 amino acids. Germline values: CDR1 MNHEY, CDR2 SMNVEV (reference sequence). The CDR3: CASGPTPDRVYNEQFF. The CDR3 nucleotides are TGTGCCAGCGGTCCTACACCGGACAGGGTTTACAATGAGCAGTTCTTC.

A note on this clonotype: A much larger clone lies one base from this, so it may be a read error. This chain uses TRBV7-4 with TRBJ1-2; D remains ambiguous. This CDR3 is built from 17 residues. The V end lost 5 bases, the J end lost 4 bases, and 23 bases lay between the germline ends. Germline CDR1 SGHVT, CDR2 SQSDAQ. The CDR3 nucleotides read TGTGCCAGCAGCGTTATTGTTTCAGCTCGAAAGGCCTATGGCTACACCTTC. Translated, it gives CASSVIVSARKAYGYTF. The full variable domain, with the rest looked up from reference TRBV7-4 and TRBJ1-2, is GAGVSQSPRYKVAKRGRDVALRCDSISGHVTLYWYRQTLGQGSEVLTYSQSDAQRDKSGRPSGRFSAERPERSVSTLKIQRTEQGDSAVYLCASSVIVSARKAYGYTFGSGTRLTVV.

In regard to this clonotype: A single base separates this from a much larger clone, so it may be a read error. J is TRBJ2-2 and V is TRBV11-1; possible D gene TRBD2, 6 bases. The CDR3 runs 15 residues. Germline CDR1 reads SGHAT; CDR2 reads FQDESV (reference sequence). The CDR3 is CAGSLGGTPTGELFF. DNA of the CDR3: TGTGCCGGCAGCTTAGGTGGGACTCCGACGGGGGAGCTGTTTTTT.

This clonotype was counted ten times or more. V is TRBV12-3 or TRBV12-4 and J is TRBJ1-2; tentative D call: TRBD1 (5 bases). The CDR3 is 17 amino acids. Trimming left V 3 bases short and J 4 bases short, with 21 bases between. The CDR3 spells CASSFGDSFRKTYGYTF. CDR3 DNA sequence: TGTGCCAGCAGTTTCGGCGACAGCTTCCGAAAGACCTATGGCTACACCTTC.

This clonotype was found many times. CDR3 sequence: CASTGRQGSNQPQHF. The DNA of the CDR3 is TGTGCCAGCACCGGAAGACAGGGAAGCAATCAGCCCCAGCATTTT. The chain joins TRBV2 to TRBJ1-5; 7 bases align to TRBD1. The CDR3 has 15 amino acids. Germline loops: CDR1 SNHLY, CDR2 FYNNEI. The junction had 7 bases not matched to a gene; V was cut back by 7 bases and J by 1 base.

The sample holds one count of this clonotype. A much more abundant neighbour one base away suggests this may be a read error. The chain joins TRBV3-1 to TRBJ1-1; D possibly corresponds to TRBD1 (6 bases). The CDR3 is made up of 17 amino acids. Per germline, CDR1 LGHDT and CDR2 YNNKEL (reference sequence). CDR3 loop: CVSSQEGAGGAGTEAFF. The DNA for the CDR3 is TGTGTCAGCAGCCAAGAAGGGGCGGGGGGCGCAGGAACTGAAGCTTTCTTT. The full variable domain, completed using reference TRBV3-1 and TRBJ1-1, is DTAVSQTPKYLVTQMGNDKSIKCEQNLGHDTMYWYKQDSKKFLKIMFSYNNKELIINETVPNRFSPKSPDKAHLNLHINSLELGDSAVYFCVSSQEGAGGAGTEAFFGQGTRLTVV.

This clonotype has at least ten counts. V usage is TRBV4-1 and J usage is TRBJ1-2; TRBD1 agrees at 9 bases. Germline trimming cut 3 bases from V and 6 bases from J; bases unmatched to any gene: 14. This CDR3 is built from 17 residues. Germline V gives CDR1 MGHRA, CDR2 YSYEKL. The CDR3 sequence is CASSQGTGGNGYHGYTF. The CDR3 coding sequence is TGCGCCAGCAGCCAGGGTACAGGGGGCAACGGCTATCATGGCTACACCTTC.

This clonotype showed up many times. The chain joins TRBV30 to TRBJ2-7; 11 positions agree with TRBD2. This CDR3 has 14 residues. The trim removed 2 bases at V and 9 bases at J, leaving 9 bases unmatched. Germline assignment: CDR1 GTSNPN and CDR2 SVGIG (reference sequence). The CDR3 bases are TGTGCCTGGAGTCTCCCAACTAGCGGGGGCAGGCAGTACTTC. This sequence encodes CAWSLPTSGGRQYF.

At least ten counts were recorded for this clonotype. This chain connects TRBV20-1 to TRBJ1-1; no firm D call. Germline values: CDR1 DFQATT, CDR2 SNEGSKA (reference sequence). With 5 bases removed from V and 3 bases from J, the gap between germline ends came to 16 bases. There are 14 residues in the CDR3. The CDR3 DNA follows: TGCAGTGCTTGGAAATTTCATGGGGACACTGAAGCTTTCTTT. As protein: CSAWKFHGDTEAFF.

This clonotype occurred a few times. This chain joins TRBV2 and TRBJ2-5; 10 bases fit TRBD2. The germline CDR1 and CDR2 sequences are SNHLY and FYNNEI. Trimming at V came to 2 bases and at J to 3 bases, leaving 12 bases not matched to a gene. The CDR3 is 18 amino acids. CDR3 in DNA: TGTGCCAGCAGTGAATTAGCTAGCGGGGGCTCGGTCGAAGAGACCCAGTACTTC. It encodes CASSELASGGSVEETQYF.

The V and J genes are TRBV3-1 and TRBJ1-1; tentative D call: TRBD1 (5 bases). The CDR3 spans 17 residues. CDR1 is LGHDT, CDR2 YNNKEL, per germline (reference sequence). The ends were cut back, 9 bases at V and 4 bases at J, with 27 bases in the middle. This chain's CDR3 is CARSTTGPISIRTEAFF. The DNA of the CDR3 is TGTGCCAGGAGCACCACAGGTCCCATTTCAATTCGCACTGAAGCTTTCTTT.

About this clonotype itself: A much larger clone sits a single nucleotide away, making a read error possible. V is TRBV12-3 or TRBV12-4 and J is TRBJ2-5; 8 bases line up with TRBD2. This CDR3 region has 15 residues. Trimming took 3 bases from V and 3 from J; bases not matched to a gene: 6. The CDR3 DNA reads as TGTGCCAGCAGTTTTCAAGCGGGAGTAGAAGAGACCCAGTACTTC. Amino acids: CASSFQAGVEETQYF.

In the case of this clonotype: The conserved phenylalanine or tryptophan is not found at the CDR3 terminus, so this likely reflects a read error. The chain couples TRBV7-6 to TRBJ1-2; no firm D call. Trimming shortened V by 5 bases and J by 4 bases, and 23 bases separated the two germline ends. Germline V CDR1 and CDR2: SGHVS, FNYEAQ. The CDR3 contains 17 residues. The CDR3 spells CASSRLYESRKTYGYTL. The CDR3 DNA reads TGTGCCAGCAGCCGGTTGTATGAATCTCGAAAGACCTATGGCTACACCCTC.

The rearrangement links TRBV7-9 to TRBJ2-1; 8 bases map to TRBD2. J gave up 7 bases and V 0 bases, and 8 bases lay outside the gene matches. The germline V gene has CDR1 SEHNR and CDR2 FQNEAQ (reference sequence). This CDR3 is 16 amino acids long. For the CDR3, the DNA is TGTGCCAGCAGCTTAGCTACCGGGGGGGCAGGAAATGAGCAGTTCTTC. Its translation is CASSLATGGAGNEQFF.

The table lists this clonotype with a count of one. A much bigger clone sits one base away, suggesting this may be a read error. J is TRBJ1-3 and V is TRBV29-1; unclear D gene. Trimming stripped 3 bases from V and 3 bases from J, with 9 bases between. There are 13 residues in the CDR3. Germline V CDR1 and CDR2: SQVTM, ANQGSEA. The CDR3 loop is CSVDERGGNTIYF. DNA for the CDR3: TGCAGCGTTGACGAGAGAGGTGGAAACACCATATATTTT.

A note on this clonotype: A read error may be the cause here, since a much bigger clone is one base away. The CDR3 sequence is CSARKKQGSDKPQHF. The CDR3 DNA reads TGCAGTGCTAGAAAAAAACAGGGGTCCGATAAGCCCCAGCATTTT. The genes are TRBV20-1 and TRBJ1-5, with 7 bases fitting TRBD1. V shed 2 bases and J 8 bases; nucleotides not matched to a gene: 12. This CDR3 contains 15 residues. Germline-derived CDR1 and CDR2 are DFQATT and SNEGSKA (reference sequence).

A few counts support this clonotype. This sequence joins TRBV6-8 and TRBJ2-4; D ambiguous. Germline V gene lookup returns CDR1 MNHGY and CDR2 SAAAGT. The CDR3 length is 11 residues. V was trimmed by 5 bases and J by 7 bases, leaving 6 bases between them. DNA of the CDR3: TGTGCCAGCAGTGAATTTAACATTCAGTACTTC. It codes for CASSEFNIQYF.

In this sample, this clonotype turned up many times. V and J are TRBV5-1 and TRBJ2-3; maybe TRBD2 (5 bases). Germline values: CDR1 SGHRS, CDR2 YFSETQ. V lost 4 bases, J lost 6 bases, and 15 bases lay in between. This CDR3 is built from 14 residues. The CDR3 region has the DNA TGCGCCAGCAGCCGTCAGGTGGGAGATGATACGCAGTATTTT. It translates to CASSRQVGDDTQYF.

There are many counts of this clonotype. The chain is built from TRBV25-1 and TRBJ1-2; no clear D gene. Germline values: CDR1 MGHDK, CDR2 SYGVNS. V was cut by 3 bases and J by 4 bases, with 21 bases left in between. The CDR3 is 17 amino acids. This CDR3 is CASSDSKELGKTYGYTF. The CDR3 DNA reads TGTGCCAGCAGTGATTCCAAAGAACTGGGAAAGACCTATGGCTACACCTTC.